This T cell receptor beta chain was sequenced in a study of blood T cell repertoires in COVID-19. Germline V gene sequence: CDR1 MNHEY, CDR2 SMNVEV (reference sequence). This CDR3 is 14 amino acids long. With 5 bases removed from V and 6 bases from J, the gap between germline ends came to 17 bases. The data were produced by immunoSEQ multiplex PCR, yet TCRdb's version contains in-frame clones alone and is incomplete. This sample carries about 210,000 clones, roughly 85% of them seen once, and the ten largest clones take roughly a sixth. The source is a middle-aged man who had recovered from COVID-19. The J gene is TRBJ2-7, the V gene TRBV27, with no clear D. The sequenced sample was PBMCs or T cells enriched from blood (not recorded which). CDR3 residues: CASSPLMPHVEQYF. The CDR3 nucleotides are TGTGCCAGCAGTCCCCTAATGCCCCACGTCGAGCAGTACTTC.